This T cell receptor (beta chain) originates from a study of T cell repertoires in ileal Crohn's disease. Looking at the study overall: Median disease duration was approximately eight years; 35% smoked at surgery.

Per sample, about 460 nanograms of biopsy DNA were TCRB immunosequenced. Some clones are missing from TCRdb's copy, which holds only in-frame ones; the method was immunoSEQ multiplex PCR. The sample lists under 35,000 clones, roughly 75% occurring once. The CDR3 has 13 amino acids. Germline CDR1 reads SQVTM; CDR2 reads ANQGSEA. Germline trimming cut 4 bases from V and 2 bases from J; bases unmatched to any gene: 3. Sequencing used ileal tissue. The chain uses TRBV29-1 and TRBJ1-2; 8 nucleotides match TRBD1. The sequence came from an adult with Crohn's disease. The CDR3 DNA sequence: TGCAGCGTTGCAGGGGGCTCCAACTATGGCTACACCTTC. Amino acid sequence: CSVAGGSNYGYTF.